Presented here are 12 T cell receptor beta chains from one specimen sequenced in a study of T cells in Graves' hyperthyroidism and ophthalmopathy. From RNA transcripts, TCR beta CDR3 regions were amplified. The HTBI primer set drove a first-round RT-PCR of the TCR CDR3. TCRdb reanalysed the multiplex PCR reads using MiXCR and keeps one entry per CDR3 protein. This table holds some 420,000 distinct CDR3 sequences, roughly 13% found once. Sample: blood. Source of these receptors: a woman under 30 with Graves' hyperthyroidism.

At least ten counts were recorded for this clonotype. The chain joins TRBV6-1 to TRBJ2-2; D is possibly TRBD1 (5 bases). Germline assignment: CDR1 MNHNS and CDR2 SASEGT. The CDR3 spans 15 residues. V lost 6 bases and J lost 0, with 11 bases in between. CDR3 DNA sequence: TGTGCCAGCAGGGCAGGGAAAGCGAACACCGGGGAGCTGTTTTTT. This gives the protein CASRAGKANTGELFF.

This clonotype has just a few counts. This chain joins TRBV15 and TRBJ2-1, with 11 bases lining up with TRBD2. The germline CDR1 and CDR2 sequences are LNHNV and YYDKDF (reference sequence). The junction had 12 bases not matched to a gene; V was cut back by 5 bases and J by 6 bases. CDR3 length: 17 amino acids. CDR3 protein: CATSVRLSGRVGNEQFF. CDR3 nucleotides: TGTGCCACCAGCGTAAGACTTAGCGGGAGGGTGGGCAATGAGCAGTTCTTC.

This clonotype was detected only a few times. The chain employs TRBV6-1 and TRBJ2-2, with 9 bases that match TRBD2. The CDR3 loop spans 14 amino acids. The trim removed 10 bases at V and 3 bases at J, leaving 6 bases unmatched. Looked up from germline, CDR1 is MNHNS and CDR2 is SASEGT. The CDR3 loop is CATSGTSYTGELFF. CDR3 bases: TGTGCCACTTCCGGGACTAGCTACACCGGGGAGCTGTTTTTT.

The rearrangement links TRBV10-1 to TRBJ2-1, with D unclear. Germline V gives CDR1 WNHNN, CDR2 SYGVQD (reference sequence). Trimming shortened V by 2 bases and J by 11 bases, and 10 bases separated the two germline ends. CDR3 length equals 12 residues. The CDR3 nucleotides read TGCGCCAGCAGTGAGAATCCCGGACAGCAGTTCTTC. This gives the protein CASSENPGQQFF.

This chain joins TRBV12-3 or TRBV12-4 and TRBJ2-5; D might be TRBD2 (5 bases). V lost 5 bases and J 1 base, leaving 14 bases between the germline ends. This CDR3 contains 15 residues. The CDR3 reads CASSTTSGPQETQYF. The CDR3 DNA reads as TGTGCCAGCAGTACCACGAGCGGCCCCCAAGAGACCCAGTACTTC.

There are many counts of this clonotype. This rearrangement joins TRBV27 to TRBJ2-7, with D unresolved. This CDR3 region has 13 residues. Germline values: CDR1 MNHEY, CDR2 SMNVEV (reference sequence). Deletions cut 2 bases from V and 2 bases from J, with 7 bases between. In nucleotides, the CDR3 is TGTGCCAGCAGTTTAAAACAGACCTACGAGCAGTACTTC. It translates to CASSLKQTYEQYF.

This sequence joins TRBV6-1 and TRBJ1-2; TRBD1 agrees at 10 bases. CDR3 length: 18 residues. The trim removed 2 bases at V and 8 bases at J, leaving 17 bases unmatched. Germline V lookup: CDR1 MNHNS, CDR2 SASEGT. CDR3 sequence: CASSESTPRQGATSGYTF. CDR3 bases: TGTGCCAGCAGTGAAAGTACGCCGAGACAGGGGGCAACCTCGGGCTACACCTTC.

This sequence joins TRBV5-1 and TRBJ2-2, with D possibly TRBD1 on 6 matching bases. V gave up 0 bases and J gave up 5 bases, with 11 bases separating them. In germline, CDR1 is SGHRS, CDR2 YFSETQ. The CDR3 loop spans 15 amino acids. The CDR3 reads CASSLDRVGTGELFF. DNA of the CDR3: TGCGCCAGCAGCTTGGACAGGGTCGGTACCGGGGAGCTGTTTTTT.

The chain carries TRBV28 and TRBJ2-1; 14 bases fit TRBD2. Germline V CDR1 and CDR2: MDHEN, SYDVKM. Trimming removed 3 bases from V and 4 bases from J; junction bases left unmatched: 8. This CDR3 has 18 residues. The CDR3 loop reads CASSFPGLAGVAYNEQFF. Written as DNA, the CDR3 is TGTGCCAGCAGTTTCCCGGGACTAGCGGGAGTGGCGTACAATGAGCAGTTCTTC.

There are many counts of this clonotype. CDR3 residues: CASSYLGGFYEQYF. CDR3 coding DNA: TGTGCCAGCAGTTACCTGGGCGGATTCTACGAGCAGTACTTC. The chain joins TRBV6-2 or TRBV6-3 to TRBJ2-7; D not resolved. The CDR3 runs 14 residues. Germline-derived CDR1 and CDR2 are MNHEY and SVGEGT. V dropped 2 bases and J dropped 3 bases, with 11 bases sitting between them.

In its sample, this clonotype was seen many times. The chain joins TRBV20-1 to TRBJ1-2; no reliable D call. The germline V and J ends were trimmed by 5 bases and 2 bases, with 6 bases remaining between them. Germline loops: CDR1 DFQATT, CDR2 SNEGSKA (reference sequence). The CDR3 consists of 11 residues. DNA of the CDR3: TGCAGTGCTTCCGAAAACTATGGCTACACCTTC. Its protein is CSASENYGYTF.

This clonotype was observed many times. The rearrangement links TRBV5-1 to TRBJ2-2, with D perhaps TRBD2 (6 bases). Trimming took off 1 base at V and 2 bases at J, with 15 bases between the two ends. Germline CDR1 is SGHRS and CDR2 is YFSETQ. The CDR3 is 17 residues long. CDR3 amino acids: CASSLTLLGLNTGELFF. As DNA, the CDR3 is TGCGCCAGCAGCTTGACTTTACTGGGACTCAACACCGGGGAGCTGTTTTTT.